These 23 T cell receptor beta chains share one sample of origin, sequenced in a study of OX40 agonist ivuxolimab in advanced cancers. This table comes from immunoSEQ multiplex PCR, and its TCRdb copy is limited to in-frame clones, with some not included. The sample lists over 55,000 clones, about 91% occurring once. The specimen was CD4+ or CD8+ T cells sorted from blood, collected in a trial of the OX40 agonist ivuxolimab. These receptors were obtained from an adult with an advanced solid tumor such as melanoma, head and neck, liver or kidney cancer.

The CDR3 DNA is TGTGCCAGTAGTATTCTAGCGGGAGGGGGCAATGAGCAGTTCTTC. This gives the protein CASSILAGGGNEQFF. The V gene is TRBV19, the J gene TRBJ2-1; 12 bases align to TRBD2. CDR3 length: 15 residues. The V gene end was trimmed by 3 bases and the J gene end by 6 bases; junction bases not matched to a gene: 3. Per germline, CDR1 LNHDA and CDR2 SQIVND (reference sequence).

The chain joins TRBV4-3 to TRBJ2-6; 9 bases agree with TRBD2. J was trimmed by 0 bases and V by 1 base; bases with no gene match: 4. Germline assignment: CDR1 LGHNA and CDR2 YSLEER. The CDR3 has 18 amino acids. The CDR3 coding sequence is TGCGCCAGCAGCCAAGCACTAGCGGGTATCTCTGGGGCCAACGTCCTGACTTTC. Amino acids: CASSQALAGISGANVLTF.

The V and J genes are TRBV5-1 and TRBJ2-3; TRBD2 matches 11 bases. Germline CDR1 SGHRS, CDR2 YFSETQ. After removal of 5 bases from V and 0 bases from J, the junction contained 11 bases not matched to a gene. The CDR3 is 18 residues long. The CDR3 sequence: CASSSPGLAVSSTDTQYF. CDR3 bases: TGCGCCAGCAGTTCACCGGGACTAGCGGTATCTAGCACAGATACGCAGTATTTT.

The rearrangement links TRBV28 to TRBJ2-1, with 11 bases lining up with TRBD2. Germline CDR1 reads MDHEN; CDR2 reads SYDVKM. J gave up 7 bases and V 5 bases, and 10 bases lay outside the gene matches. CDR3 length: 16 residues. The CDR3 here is CASSPTTSGIINEQFF. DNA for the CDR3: TGTGCCAGCAGTCCTACGACTAGCGGGATAATTAATGAGCAGTTCTTC. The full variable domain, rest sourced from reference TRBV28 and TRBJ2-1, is DVKVTQSSRYLVKRTGEKVFLECVQDMDHENMFWYRQDPGLGLRLIYFSYDVKMKEKGDIPEGYSVSREKKERFSLILESASTNQTSMYLCASSPTTSGIINEQFFGPGTRLTVL.

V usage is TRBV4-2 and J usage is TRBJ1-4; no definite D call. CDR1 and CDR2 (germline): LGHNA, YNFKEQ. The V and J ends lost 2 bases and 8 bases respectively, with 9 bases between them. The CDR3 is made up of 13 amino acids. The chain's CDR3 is CASSQPGAEKLFF. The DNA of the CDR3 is TGTGCCAGCAGCCAACCCGGAGCGGAAAAACTGTTTTTT.

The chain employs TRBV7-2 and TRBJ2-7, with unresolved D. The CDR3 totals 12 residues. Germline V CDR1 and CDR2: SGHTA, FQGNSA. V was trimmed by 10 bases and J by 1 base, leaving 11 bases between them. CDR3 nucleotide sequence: TGTGCCACAACGGACGAGTCCTACGAGCAGTACTTC. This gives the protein CATTDESYEQYF.

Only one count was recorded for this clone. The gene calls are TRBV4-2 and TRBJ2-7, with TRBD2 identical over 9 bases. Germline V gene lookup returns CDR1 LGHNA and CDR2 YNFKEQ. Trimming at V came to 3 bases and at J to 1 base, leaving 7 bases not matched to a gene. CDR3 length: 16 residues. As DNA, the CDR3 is TGTGCCAGCAGCCAGGAGACTAGCGGACTATCCTACGAGCAGTACTTC. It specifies CASSQETSGLSYEQYF.

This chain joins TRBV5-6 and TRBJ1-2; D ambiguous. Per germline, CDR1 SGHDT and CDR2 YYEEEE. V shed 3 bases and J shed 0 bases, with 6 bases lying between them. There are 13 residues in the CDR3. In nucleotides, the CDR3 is TGTGCCAGCAGCTCAGCCCCTAACTATGGCTACACCTTC. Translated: CASSSAPNYGYTF.

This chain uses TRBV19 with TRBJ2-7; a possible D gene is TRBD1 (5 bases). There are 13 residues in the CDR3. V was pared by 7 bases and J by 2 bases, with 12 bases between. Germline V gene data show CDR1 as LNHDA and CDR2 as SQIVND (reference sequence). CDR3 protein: CASNQGETYEQYF. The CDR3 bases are TGTGCCAGTAACCAAGGGGAAACCTACGAGCAGTACTTC.

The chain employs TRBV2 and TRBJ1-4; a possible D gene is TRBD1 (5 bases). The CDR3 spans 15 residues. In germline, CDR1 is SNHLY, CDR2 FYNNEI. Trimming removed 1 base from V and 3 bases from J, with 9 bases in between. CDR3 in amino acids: CASSEVGGANEKLFF. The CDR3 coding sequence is TGTGCCAGCAGTGAAGTCGGGGGTGCTAATGAAAAACTGTTTTTT.

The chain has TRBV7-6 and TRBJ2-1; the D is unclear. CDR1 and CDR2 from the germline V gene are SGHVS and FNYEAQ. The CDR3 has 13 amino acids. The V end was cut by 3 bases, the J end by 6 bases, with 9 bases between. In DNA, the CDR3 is TGTGCCAGCAGCTTCCAGACCGGCAATGAGCAGTTCTTC. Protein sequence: CASSFQTGNEQFF.

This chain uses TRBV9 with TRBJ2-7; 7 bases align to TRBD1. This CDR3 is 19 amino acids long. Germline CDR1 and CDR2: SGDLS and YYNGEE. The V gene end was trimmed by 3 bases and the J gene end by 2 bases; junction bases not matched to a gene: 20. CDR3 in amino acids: CASSEPPSDRRPLTYEQYF. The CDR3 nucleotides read TGTGCCAGCAGCGAGCCCCCCTCGGACAGGAGACCCTTAACCTACGAGCAGTACTTC.

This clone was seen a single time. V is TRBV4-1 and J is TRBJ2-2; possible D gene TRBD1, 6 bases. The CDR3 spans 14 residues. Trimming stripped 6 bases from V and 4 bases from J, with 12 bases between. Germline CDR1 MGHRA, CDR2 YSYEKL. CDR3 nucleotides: TGCGCCAGCAGGGTTACAGGGCCCACCGGGGAGCTGTTTTTT. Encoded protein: CASRVTGPTGELFF.

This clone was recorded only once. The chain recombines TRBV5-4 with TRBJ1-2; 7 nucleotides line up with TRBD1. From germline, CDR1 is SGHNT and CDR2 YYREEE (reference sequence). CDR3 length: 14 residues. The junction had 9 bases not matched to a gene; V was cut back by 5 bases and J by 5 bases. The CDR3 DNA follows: TGTGCCAGCAGTGGCGACAGGGTTGGTTATGGCTACACCTTC. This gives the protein CASSGDRVGYGYTF.

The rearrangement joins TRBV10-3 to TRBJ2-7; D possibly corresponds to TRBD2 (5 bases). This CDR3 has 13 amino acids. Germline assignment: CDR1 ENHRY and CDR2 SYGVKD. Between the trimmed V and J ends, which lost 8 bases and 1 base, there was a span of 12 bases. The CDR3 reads CAIREGSSYEQYF. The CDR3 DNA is TGTGCCATCCGAGAGGGCAGTTCCTACGAGCAGTACTTC.

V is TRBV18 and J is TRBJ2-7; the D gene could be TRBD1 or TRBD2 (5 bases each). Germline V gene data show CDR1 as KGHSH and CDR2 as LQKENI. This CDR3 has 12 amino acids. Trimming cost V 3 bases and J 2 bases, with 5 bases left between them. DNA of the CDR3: TGTGCCAGCTCACCGGGACCCTACGAGCAGTACTTC. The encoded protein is CASSPGPYEQYF. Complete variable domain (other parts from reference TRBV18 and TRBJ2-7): NAGVMQNPRHLVRRRGQEARLRCSPMKGHSHVYWYRQLPEEGLKFMVYLQKENIIDESGMPKERFSAEFPKEGPSILRIQQVVRGDSAAYFCASSPGPYEQYFGPGTRLTVT.

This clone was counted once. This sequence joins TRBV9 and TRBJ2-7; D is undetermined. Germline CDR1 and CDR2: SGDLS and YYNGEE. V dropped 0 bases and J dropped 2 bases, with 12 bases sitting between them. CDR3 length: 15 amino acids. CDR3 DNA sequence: TGTGCCAGCAGCGTAGGGTACAGCCCGACCTACGAGCAGTACTTC. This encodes CASSVGYSPTYEQYF.

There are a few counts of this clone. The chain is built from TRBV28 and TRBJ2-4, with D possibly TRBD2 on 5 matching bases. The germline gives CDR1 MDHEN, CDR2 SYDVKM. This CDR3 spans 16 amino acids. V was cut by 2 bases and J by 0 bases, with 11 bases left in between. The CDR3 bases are TGTGCCAGCAGTTTACCCCCCGCGGGAGCCAAAAACATTCAGTACTTC. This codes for CASSLPPAGAKNIQYF.

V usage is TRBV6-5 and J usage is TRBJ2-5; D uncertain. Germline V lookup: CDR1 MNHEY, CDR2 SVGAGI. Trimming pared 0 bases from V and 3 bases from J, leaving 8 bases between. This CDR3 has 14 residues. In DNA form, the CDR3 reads TGTGCCAGCAGTTACTCGTCAGATAAAGAGACCCAGTACTTC. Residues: CASSYSSDKETQYF.

DNA for the CDR3: TGTGCCAGCAGTTTAAGGGGAGGGAATGGCTACACCTTC. Its translation: CASSLRGGNGYTF. The genes are TRBV27 and TRBJ1-2; the D gene is possibly TRBD1 (5 bases). The V end was cut by 2 bases, the J end by 6 bases, with 10 bases between. This CDR3 contains 13 residues. The germline gives CDR1 MNHEY, CDR2 SMNVEV (reference sequence).

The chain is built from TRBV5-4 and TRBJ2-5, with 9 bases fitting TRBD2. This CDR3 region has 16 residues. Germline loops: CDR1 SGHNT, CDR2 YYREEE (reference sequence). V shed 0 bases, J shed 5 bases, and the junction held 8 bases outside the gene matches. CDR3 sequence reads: CASSLVSVAGVETQYF. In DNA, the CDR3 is TGTGCCAGCAGCTTGGTTTCCGTAGCGGGAGTGGAGACCCAGTACTTC.

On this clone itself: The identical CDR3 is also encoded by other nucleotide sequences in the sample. The CDR3 DNA reads TGCGCCAGCAGCCAAGCGCAGCTAGCGTCCCTGATATCGGACGAGCAGTACTTC. This encodes CASSQAQLASLISDEQYF. The chain is built from TRBV4-1 and TRBJ2-7; perhaps TRBD2 as D (6 bases). Germline CDR1 is MGHRA and CDR2 is YSYEKL. CDR3 length: 18 residues. The V end was cut by 1 base, the J end by 5 bases, with 24 bases between.

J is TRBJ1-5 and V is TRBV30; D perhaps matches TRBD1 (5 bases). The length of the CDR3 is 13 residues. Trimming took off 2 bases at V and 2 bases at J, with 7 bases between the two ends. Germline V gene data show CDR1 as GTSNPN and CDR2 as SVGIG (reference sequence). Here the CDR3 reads CAWSWGGNQPQHF. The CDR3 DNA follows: TGTGCCTGGAGTTGGGGGGGCAATCAGCCCCAGCATTTT.